A single T cell receptor beta chain is shown here with its context. These data originate in a study of blood T cell repertoires in COVID-19. Only in-frame clones appear in the TCRdb table, and some are missing; sequencing was by immunoSEQ multiplex PCR. The profile shows around 150,000 clones, roughly 86% of them singletons. The CDR3 totals 13 residues. The ends were cut back, 4 bases at V and 4 bases at J, with 11 bases in the middle. The germline V gene has CDR1 SGDLS and CDR2 YYNGEE. The sample was peripheral blood. The sequence was obtained from a woman aged 60-70 years who had recovered from COVID-19. V is TRBV9 and J is TRBJ1-2; D ambiguous. CDR3 region: CASSLGLSYGYTF. CDR3 coding DNA: TGTGCCAGCAGCTTAGGCCTAAGCTATGGCTACACCTTC.